A selection of T cell receptor beta chains follows, all from one sample in a study of Ad26.COV2.S vaccination and SARS-CoV-2 variants. Produced via immunoSEQ multiplex PCR; TCRdb's table is partial and in-frame only. The sample consists of over 300,000 clones, about four fifths of them appearing once. The material was peripheral blood, obtained in a trial of Ad26.COV2.S vaccine versus placebo. Receptors originate from a person aged 18-65 years who received the Ad26.COV2.S COVID-19 vaccine or a placebo. CDR3s include the opening cysteine and the closing phenylalanine or tryptophan. Each record gives: CDR3 length, J gene, clone size, D gene, V gene, CDR3 protein, CDR3 DNA. D genes are given only for firm matches. Size is stated for part of the rows, as once, few or many counts, or as a class when the clone is expanded.

12	TRBJ2-4	NA	TRBD1	TRBV28	CASGTGHLIQYF	TGTGCCAGCGGGACAGGGCATCTCATTCAGTACTTC
14	TRBJ1-1	NA	NA	TRBV7-9	CASSLVGPRAEAFF	TGTGCCAGCAGCTTAGTTGGACCCAGGGCCGAAGCTTTCTTT
15	TRBJ2-5	NA	TRBD1	TRBV5-1	CASSLEGAQEETQYF	TGCGCCAGCAGCTTGGAGGGGGCGCAAGAAGAGACCCAGTACTTC
14	TRBJ2-5	NA	TRBD1	TRBV5-1	CASPTGGAIETQYF	TGCGCCAGCCCTACAGGGGGCGCCATAGAGACCCAGTACTTC
16	TRBJ1-2	NA	NA	TRBV18	CASSQVEIAQTDGYTF	TGTGCCAGCTCACAAGTTGAGATAGCTCAAACTGATGGCTACACCTTC
15	TRBJ1-1	NA	NA	TRBV11-2	CASRPLGIRDTEAFF	TGTGCCAGCAGGCCCCTTGGTATAAGGGATACTGAAGCTTTCTTT
15	TRBJ1-5	NA	NA	TRBV19	CASSIRQADRQPQHF	TGTGCCAGTAGTATACGACAGGCCGACCGGCAGCCCCAGCATTTT
16	TRBJ1-2	NA	NA	TRBV19	CASSISWGRGQDGYTF	TGTGCCAGTAGTATTAGTTGGGGTCGGGGGCAGGATGGCTACACCTTC
12	TRBJ2-7	NA	NA	TRBV6-2/TRBV6-3	CASSLATYEQYF	TGTGCCAGCAGTTTGGCTACCTACGAGCAGTACTTC
15	TRBJ2-3	NA	NA	TRBV16	CASSRSRASTDTQYF	TGTGCCAGCAGCCGCTCGCGGGCGAGCACAGATACGCAGTATTTT
16	TRBJ1-2	NA	TRBD1	TRBV7-2	CASSSGQGVANYGYTF	TGTGCCAGCAGCTCGGGACAGGGTGTTGCGAACTATGGCTACACCTTC
12	TRBJ1-5	NA	NA	TRBV7-9	CASSFSDQPQHF	TGTGCCAGCAGCTTCTCAGATCAGCCCCAGCATTTT
14	TRBJ2-7	NA	NA	TRBV6-5	CASSYTTPNSEQYF	TGTGCCAGCAGTTACACGACCCCGAACAGCGAGCAGTACTTC
16	TRBJ2-3	NA	TRBD2	TRBV18	CASSPVGSGGPDTQYF	TGTGCCAGCTCACCAGTGGGTAGCGGGGGGCCAGATACGCAGTATTTT
13	TRBJ1-6	NA	NA	TRBV5-1	CASSLDPNSPLHF	TGCGCCAGCAGCTTGGATCCTAATTCACCCCTCCACTTT
12	TRBJ1-2	NA	NA	TRBV10-1	CASSDGNYGYTF	TGCGCCAGCAGTGACGGGAACTATGGCTACACCTTC
14	TRBJ2-7	NA	TRBD2	TRBV19	CASSIRTSDYEQYF	TGTGCCAGTAGTATACGGACTAGCGACTACGAGCAGTACTTC
14	TRBJ1-3	NA	NA	TRBV6-4	CASSPTGSGNTIYF	TGTGCCAGCAGCCCTACAGGGTCGGGAAACACCATATATTTT
14	TRBJ2-7	NA	TRBD2	TRBV5-6	CASSLPRGVGEQYF	TGTGCCAGCAGCTTGCCCCGGGGGGTGGGCGAGCAGTACTTC
16	TRBJ2-7	NA	NA	TRBV7-6	CASSLRTAEDAYEQYF	TGTGCCAGCAGCTTAAGAACAGCAGAAGACGCCTACGAGCAGTACTTC
15	TRBJ1-1	NA	NA	TRBV11-3	CASSLARRVGTEAFF	TGTGCCAGCAGCTTAGCTCGGCGGGTTGGCACTGAAGCTTTCTTT
16	TRBJ2-7	NA	TRBD1	TRBV4-3	CASSQDRTGSSYEQYF	TGCGCCAGCAGCCAAGATCGGACAGGGAGCTCCTACGAGCAGTACTTC
13	TRBJ1-2	NA	NA	TRBV10-3	CAISELQWYGYTF	TGTGCCATCAGTGAGCTCCAGTGGTATGGCTACACCTTC
14	TRBJ2-3	NA	NA	TRBV3-1/TRBV3-2	CASSQPPGTDTQYF	TGTGCCAGCAGCCAACCCCCAGGCACAGATACGCAGTATTTT
16	TRBJ1-6	NA	NA	TRBV28	CASSSRHWVQRSPLHF	TGTGCCAGCAGTTCTAGACATTGGGTTCAGCGGTCACCCCTCCACTTT
17	TRBJ2-3	NA	TRBD1	TRBV5-1	CASSPGYRGPQKDTQYF	TGCGCCAGCAGCCCGGGTTATAGGGGGCCCCAAAAGGATACGCAGTATTTT
14	TRBJ1-2	NA	TRBD1	TRBV5-1	CASSYTGTEPGYTF	TGCGCCAGCAGCTATACCGGGACAGAACCCGGCTACACCTTC
16	TRBJ2-6	many	TRBD2	TRBV20-1	CSASSSGITGANVLTF	TGCAGTGCTAGTTCTAGCGGGATAACCGGGGCCAACGTCCTGACTTTC
14	TRBJ2-3	once	NA	TRBV7-7	CASSLAVGSDTQYF	TGTGCCAGCAGCTTAGCGGTTGGATCAGATACGCAGTATTTT
14	TRBJ2-1	few	TRBD1	TRBV29-1	CSARDRGRLGEQFF	TGCAGCGCCCGGGACAGGGGAAGGTTAGGTGAGCAGTTCTTC
15	TRBJ1-1	NA	NA	TRBV25-1	CASRIRGEMNTEAFF	TGTGCCAGCAGAATACGGGGGGAGATGAACACTGAAGCTTTCTTT
16	TRBJ1-5	NA	TRBD1	TRBV19	CASSTRDRGRAQPQHF	TGTGCCAGTTCGACCCGGGACAGGGGGAGAGCTCAGCCCCAGCATTTT
14	TRBJ2-7	NA	NA	TRBV4-3	CASSQGDGLSEQYF	TGCGCCAGCAGCCAAGGGGACGGCCTCAGCGAGCAGTACTTC
17	TRBJ2-6	NA	NA	TRBV18	CASSPLNPASGANVLTF	TGTGCCAGCTCACCACTAAACCCCGCCTCTGGGGCCAACGTCCTGACTTTC
15	TRBJ1-5	NA	NA	TRBV5-6	CASSFTGRGNQPQHF	TGTGCCAGCAGCTTTACAGGGAGGGGAAATCAGCCCCAGCATTTT
16	TRBJ2-7	NA	NA	TRBV11-1	CASSLAQSRTAYEQYF	TGTGCCAGCAGCTTAGCGCAATCGAGGACAGCCTACGAGCAGTACTTC
13	TRBJ1-2	NA	NA	TRBV13	CASSLDRRYGYTF	TGTGCCAGCAGCCTCGACAGGCGCTATGGCTACACCTTC
15	TRBJ1-2	NA	NA	TRBV6-1	CASSEPQGPNYGYTF	TGTGCCAGCAGTGAACCCCAGGGACCCAACTATGGCTACACCTTC
15	TRBJ2-5	NA	NA	TRBV7-9	CASSSPMDKGGFQYF	TGTGCCAGCAGCTCACCGATGGACAAAGGGGGATTCCAGTACTTC
16	TRBJ2-7	NA	NA	TRBV25-1	CASSDTDEGRSYEQYF	TGTGCCAGCAGTGACACGGACGAGGGACGCTCCTACGAGCAGTACTTC
14	TRBJ2-2	few	NA	TRBV5-6	CASSFLQGPGELFF	TGTGCCAGCAGCTTCCTCCAGGGGCCCGGGGAGCTGTTTTTT
17	TRBJ2-6	once	TRBD2	TRBV9	CASSVATSGEAANVLTF	TGTGCCAGCAGCGTAGCTACAAGCGGGGAGGCGGCCAACGTCCTGACTTTC
15	TRBJ2-1	NA	TRBD2	TRBV5-4	CASSLEAGGYNEQFF	TGTGCCAGCAGCTTGGAGGCGGGGGGCTACAATGAGCAGTTCTTC
15	TRBJ2-7	NA	NA	TRBV7-2	CASSPIDSTYYEQYF	TGTGCCAGCAGCCCGATTGATTCAACCTACTACGAGCAGTACTTC
17	TRBJ1-1	NA	TRBD1	TRBV7-2	CASSLAGYRGRALRAFF	TGTGCCAGCAGCTTAGCGGGGTACAGGGGGCGAGCCCTTCGAGCTTTCTTT
15	TRBJ2-5	NA	TRBD1	TRBV9	CASSVAGTGEETQYF	TGTGCCAGCAGCGTGGCCGGGACAGGAGAAGAGACCCAGTACTTC
14	TRBJ2-7	NA	NA	TRBV7-9	CASSRLKGLGEQYF	TGTGCCAGCAGCCGTCTTAAGGGGCTCGGGGAGCAGTACTTC
13	TRBJ2-7	NA	TRBD1	TRBV10-3	CAISVTGDYEQYF	TGTGCCATCAGCGTAACAGGGGACTACGAGCAGTACTTC
15	TRBJ2-3	NA	NA	TRBV7-9	CASSPPWPSTDTQYF	TGTGCCAGCAGTCCGCCGTGGCCCTCTACAGATACGCAGTATTTT